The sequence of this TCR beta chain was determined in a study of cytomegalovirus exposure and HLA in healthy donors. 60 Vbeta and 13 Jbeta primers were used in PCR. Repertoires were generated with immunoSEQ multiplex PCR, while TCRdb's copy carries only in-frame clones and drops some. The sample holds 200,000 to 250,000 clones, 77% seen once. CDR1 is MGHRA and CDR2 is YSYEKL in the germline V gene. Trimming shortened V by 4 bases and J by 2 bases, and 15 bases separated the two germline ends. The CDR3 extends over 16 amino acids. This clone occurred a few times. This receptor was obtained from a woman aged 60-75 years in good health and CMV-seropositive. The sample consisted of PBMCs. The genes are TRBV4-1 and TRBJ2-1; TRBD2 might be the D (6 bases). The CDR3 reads CASSLTPGLTYNEQFF. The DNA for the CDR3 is TGCGCCAGCAGCCTCACGCCGGGACTTACCTACAATGAGCAGTTCTTC.